A selection of T cell receptor beta chains follows, all from one sample in a study of blood T cell repertoires in COVID-19. The method was immunoSEQ multiplex PCR; TCRdb's version includes in-frame clones alone and lacks a portion of them. The repertoire includes about 330,000 clones, just over 85% of them detected once, and 10% sits in the top ten. The sequencing input was PBMCs or T cells enriched from blood (not recorded which). Receptor source: a woman between 18 and 29 years old who had recovered from COVID-19. Both conserved end residues are part of each CDR3. The D gene is left open where the match is weak. Clone size, where shown, is once, few, many, or a class for clones that have expanded.

>-|TRBJ2-1|16|-|TRBV28
CASRPSSLILDNEQFF
TGTGCCAGCAGACCTAGCAGCCTAATACTAGACAATGAGCAGTTCTTC
>TRBD2|TRBJ2-5|14|-|TRBV7-3
CASSLKGGGETQYF
TGTGCCAGCAGCTTAAAAGGCGGGGGAGAGACCCAGTACTTC
>-|TRBJ1-6|14|-|TRBV25-1
CASSEWTNFSPLHF
TGTGCCAGCAGTGAATGGACTAATTTCTCACCCCTCCACTTT
>-|TRBJ2-7|14|-|TRBV11-2
CASSGSDTSYEQYF
TGTGCCAGCAGCGGGTCTGACACCTCCTACGAGCAGTACTTC
>-|TRBJ1-2|14|-|TRBV7-2
CASSPSTGPYGYTF
TGTGCCAGCAGCCCAAGCACAGGCCCCTATGGCTACACCTTC
>-|TRBJ2-1|16|-|TRBV5-6
CASSLVVIRSNNEQFF
TGTGCCAGCAGCTTGGTGGTAATCCGGAGCAACAATGAGCAGTTCTTC
>-|TRBJ2-1|15|-|TRBV9
CASSVETSWYNEQFF
TGTGCCAGCAGCGTAGAGACTAGTTGGTACAATGAGCAGTTCTTC
>TRBD1|TRBJ1-2|18|-|TRBV10-3
CAISEPKVLTGVDYGYTF
TGTGCCATCAGTGAGCCAAAGGTTCTGACAGGGGTAGACTATGGCTACACCTTC
>-|TRBJ1-1|12|-|TRBV7-9
CATRGGRTEAFF
TGTGCCACCCGGGGGGGGCGCACTGAAGCTTTCTTT
>TRBD1|TRBJ2-7|15|-|TRBV30
CAWSITGVAAYEQYF
TGTGCCTGGAGTATTACAGGGGTGGCGGCCTACGAGCAGTACTTC
>TRBD2|TRBJ2-5|16|-|TRBV2
CASSEESAGGQETQYF
TGTGCCAGCAGTGAAGAATCGGCGGGGGGGCAGGAGACCCAGTACTTC
>TRBD1|TRBJ2-1|17|-|TRBV15
CATSTLRGTGSYNEQFF
TGTGCCACCAGCACCCTTAGAGGGACAGGGAGTTACAATGAGCAGTTCTTC
>TRBD2|TRBJ2-1|15|-|TRBV28
CASSPPGGNYNEQFF
TGTGCCAGCAGTCCTCCGGGGGGTAACTACAATGAGCAGTTCTTC
>-|TRBJ2-5|16|once|TRBV3-1/TRBV3-2
CASSQDRRGLQETQYF
TGTGCCAGCAGCCAAGATCGGCGGGGCTTACAAGAGACCCAGTACTTC
>-|TRBJ2-7|14|-|TRBV3-1/TRBV3-2
CASSQEARGYEQYF
TGTGCCAGCAGCCAAGAGGCGCGGGGCTACGAGCAGTACTTC
>-|TRBJ1-1|11|once|TRBV19
CATQAFTEAFF
TGTGCCACACAGGCGTTCACTGAAGCTTTCTTT